This T cell receptor beta chain was documented in a study of regulatory T cells in long-lasting Graves disease. Study-wide points: Study was limited to peripheral blood, excluding thyroid tissue.

With regard to this clonotype: What it binds is unknown. This may arise from a read error, as a much more abundant clone is one base away.

The CDR3 sequence is 14 residues long. Germline CDR1 is MNHNS and CDR2 is SASEGT. The sample's time point: newly diagnosed GD, antithyroid drugs for less than 3 months. PBMC RNA served as the TCR library source. Arm-PCR with iRepertoire HTBI primers amplified the CDR3 regions for these TCR beta libraries. In the authors' methods: The study identified more than 55 TRBV and approximately 15 TRBJ segments across samples. TCRdb fed the multiplex PCR reads into MiXCR, producing one record per CDR3 protein. The V and J calls here are based on TCRdb, not the publication. There are roughly 500,000 distinct CDR3 sequences in the sample; roughly 14% occur only once, and roughly 10% lies in the top ten. Separately, the same data were catalogued under a study of T cells in Graves' hyperthyroidism and ophthalmopathy. This second study says: Exclusion of a patient resulted from uncontrolled infection, other autoimmune disease, pregnancy or lactation. The HTBI primer set was used in a first-round RT-PCR of the TCR CDR3.

The TCR sequence derives from a man younger than 45 with Graves disease. This specimen consisted of peripheral blood mononuclear cells (PBMCs), obtained at new diagnosis, from a patient treated with antithyroid drugs. This rearrangement joins TRBV6-1 to TRBJ2-7; the match to TRBD1 covers 9 bases. The CDR3 nucleotides are TGTGCCAGCAGCGGGACAGGGAAGAACTACGGGCAGTACTTC. Residues: CASSGTGKNYGQYF.